This T cell receptor (beta chain) was obtained from a study of a mutant IDH1 vaccine in newly diagnosed glioma. Concerning this clone: Antigen specificity is unknown.

The protocol was immunoSEQ multiplex PCR, while the TCRdb copy is restricted to in-frame clones and leaves out a portion. Of 58,000 or so clones listed, over 80% are singletons. The time point was: week 23, last vaccination. Doses of 300 ug of mutant IDH1 20-mer peptide were given with topical imiquimod. Study outcomes and limitations: Detectable vaccine-induced immune responses arose in approximately 93% of patients.

The V gene's germline CDR1 is SGHRS and CDR2 YFSETQ. This CDR3 has 17 residues. The germline V and J ends were trimmed by 4 bases and 2 bases, with 21 bases remaining between them. The sequenced sample was PBMCs, obtained from a glioma patient whose treatment included an IDH1 peptide vaccine. The receptor comes from a man aged 35-49 years with glioma. The chain couples TRBV5-1 to TRBJ1-2; perhaps TRBD1 as D (6 bases). DNA of the CDR3: TGCGCCAGCAGCGGGGGGGCCTCCCTGGCCACAAACTATGGCTACACCTTC. It codes for CASSGGASLATNYGYTF.